This TCR beta chain was documented in a study of blood T cell repertoires in COVID-19. A remark on this clone: Distinct nucleotide sequences in the sample also encode this CDR3.

The data were produced by immunoSEQ multiplex PCR, yet TCRdb's version contains in-frame clones alone and is incomplete. Here the sample spans 150,000 to 200,000 clones, approximately 83% being singletons. The material sequenced was peripheral blood. This TCR derives from a woman of 80 years or more with active or convalescent COVID-19.

The CDR3 loop reads CASSEISGALNEQFF. In DNA, the CDR3 is TGTGCCAGCAGTGAAATTAGCGGGGCCCTGAATGAGCAGTTCTTC. This chain uses TRBV6-1 with TRBJ2-1, with 8 bases identical to TRBD2. J lost 7 bases, V lost 2 bases, and 7 bases had no gene match. The CDR3 covers 15 residues. Germline assignment: CDR1 MNHNS and CDR2 SASEGT.